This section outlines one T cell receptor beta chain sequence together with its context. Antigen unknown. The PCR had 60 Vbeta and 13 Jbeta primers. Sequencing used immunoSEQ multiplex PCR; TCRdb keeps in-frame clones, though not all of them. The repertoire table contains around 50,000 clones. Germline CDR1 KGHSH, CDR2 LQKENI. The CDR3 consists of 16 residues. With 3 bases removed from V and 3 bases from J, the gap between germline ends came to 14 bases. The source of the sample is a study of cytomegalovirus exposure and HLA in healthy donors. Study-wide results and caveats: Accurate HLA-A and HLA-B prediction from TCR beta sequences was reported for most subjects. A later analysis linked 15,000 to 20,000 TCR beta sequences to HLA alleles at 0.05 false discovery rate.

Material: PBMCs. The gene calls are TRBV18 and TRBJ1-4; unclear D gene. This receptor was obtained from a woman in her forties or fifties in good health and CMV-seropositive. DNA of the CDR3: TGTGCCAGCTCACCCCGTGAGGCTTGGTCTAATGAAAAACTGTTTTTT. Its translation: CASSPREAWSNEKLFF.